This T cell receptor beta chain was identified in a study of control samples from healthy donors and cancer patients. Profiling relied on immunoSEQ multiplex PCR, and the TCRdb table lists in-frame clones only, not all of them. The sample consists of 65,000 to 85,000 clones, roughly nine tenths of them appearing once. CDR1 is MDHEN, CDR2 SYDVKM, per germline. V was pared by 6 bases and J by 9 bases, with 10 bases of the junction left unmatched. This CDR3 is 13 amino acids long. The rearrangement uses TRBV28 and TRBJ1-2; 7 bases agree with TRBD1. The sequence derives from a woman aged 50 to 65 with colorectal cancer. The specimen sequenced was PBMCs. The CDR3 reads CASSPRQGPSYTF. The CDR3 DNA reads TGTGCCAGCAGCCCCCGACAGGGTCCTAGCTACACCTTC.